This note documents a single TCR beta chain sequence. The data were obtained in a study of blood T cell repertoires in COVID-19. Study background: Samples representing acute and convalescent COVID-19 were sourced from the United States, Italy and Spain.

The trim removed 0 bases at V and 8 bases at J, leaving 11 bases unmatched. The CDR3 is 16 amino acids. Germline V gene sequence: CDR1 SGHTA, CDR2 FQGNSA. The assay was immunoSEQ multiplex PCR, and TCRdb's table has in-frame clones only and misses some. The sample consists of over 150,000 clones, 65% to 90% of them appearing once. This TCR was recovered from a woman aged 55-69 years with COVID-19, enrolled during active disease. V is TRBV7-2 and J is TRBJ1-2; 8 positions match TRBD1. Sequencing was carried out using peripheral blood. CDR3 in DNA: TGTGCCAGCAGCTTAGCAGGGACAGGATCGGCCAGAGGCTACACCTTC. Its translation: CASSLAGTGSARGYTF.